A single sample is the source of the 12 T cell receptor beta chains below, sequenced in a study of shared clonotypes between healthy human individuals. Profiling relied on immunoSEQ multiplex PCR, and the TCRdb table lists in-frame clones only, not all of them. This table holds more than 1.2 million clones, 97% to 99% found once. The sequencing sample was made of naive CD4+ T cells sorted from blood. The subset is: CD45RA+ positively selected. Source of these receptors: a man aged 25 to 40 in good health.

The V and J genes are TRBV5-1 and TRBJ2-3; 11 bases match TRBD2. Looked up from germline, CDR1 is SGHRS and CDR2 is YFSETQ. CDR3 size: 15 residues. V dropped 5 bases and J dropped 4; count of bases not matched to a gene: 6. The CDR3 spells CASSLLAGAPDTQYF. In DNA form, the CDR3 reads TGCGCCAGCAGTTTACTAGCGGGAGCGCCAGATACGCAGTATTTT.

The genes are TRBV9 and TRBJ2-2; 10 bases align to TRBD1. Trimming removed 5 bases from V and 7 bases from J; junction bases left unmatched: 8. This CDR3 is built from 15 residues. The V gene's germline CDR1 is SGDLS and CDR2 YYNGEE. CDR3 in DNA: TGTGCCAGCAGACCAACCGGGACAGGGGTCGGGGAGCTGTTTTTT. This translates into CASRPTGTGVGELFF.

A remark on this clone: The same CDR3 can be traced to other DNA sequences in this sample. This rearrangement joins TRBV9 to TRBJ2-7, with 7 positions matching TRBD1. Trimming cost V 0 bases and J 2 bases; bases outside gene matches: 5. The CDR3 covers 15 residues. Germline values: CDR1 SGDLS, CDR2 YYNGEE. The CDR3, as DNA: TGTGCCAGCAGCGTAGGGACAGGAGGTCCCTACGAGCAGTACTTC. Translation gives CASSVGTGGPYEQYF.

CDR3 coding DNA: TGTGCCAGCAGCGGGGACAGAACTTCCTACAATGAGCAGTTCTTC. Translated, it gives CASSGDRTSYNEQFF. The genes are TRBV11-3 and TRBJ2-1; 7 nucleotides align to TRBD1. Germline V CDR1 and CDR2: SGHNT, YENEEA. The CDR3 is 15 residues long. V shed 5 bases and J 1 base; nucleotides not matched to a gene: 5.

This sequence joins TRBV7-3 and TRBJ1-4; 7 bases align to TRBD1. Germline V CDR1 and CDR2: SGHTA, FQGTGA. This CDR3 is built from 13 residues. V shed 5 bases and J 5 bases; nucleotides not matched to a gene: 2. The CDR3 reads CASSGTANEKLFF. CDR3 nucleotide sequence: TGTGCCAGCAGCGGGACAGCGAATGAAAAACTGTTTTTT.

The chain carries TRBV5-4 and TRBJ2-5, with 10 bases that match TRBD2. CDR3 length: 16 residues. J was trimmed by 4 bases and V by 0 bases; bases with no gene match: 6. Germline V gene sequence: CDR1 SGHNT, CDR2 YYREEE (reference sequence). The CDR3 protein is CASSLASGGGRETQYF. In DNA, the CDR3 is TGTGCCAGCAGCTTGGCCAGCGGGGGGGGAAGAGAGACCCAGTACTTC.

The chain recombines TRBV7-9 with TRBJ2-1, with D tentatively TRBD2 (5 bases). V gave up 5 bases and J gave up 4 bases, with 18 bases separating them. The CDR3 has 16 residues. CDR1 and CDR2 from the germline V gene are SEHNR and FQNEAQ (reference sequence). The CDR3 region has the DNA TGTGCCAGCAGCACAACTAGGACCCGGCTTTACAATGAGCAGTTCTTC. It translates to CASSTTRTRLYNEQFF.

J is TRBJ2-3 and V is TRBV11-3; a weak D match, TRBD1 (5 bases). The length of the CDR3 is 15 residues. Germline V gene lookup returns CDR1 SGHNT and CDR2 YENEEA. Trimming shortened V by 5 bases and J by 0 bases, and 12 bases separated the two germline ends. The CDR3 loop is CASSNYRNSTDTQYF. For the CDR3, the DNA is TGTGCCAGCAGCAACTACAGGAATAGCACAGATACGCAGTATTTT.

This clone is a singleton in its sample. The genes are TRBV28 and TRBJ2-1, with no clear D. The germline CDR1 and CDR2 sequences are MDHEN and SYDVKM. V was trimmed by 6 bases and J by 4 bases, leaving 13 bases between them. This CDR3 contains 14 residues. The CDR3, as DNA: TGTGCCAGCAGCCGCTCCCCTAAGTACAATGAGCAGTTCTTC. Encoded protein: CASSRSPKYNEQFF.

The V and J genes are TRBV2 and TRBJ2-6, with TRBD1 as a possible D gene (6 bases). The V and J ends lost 4 bases and 4 bases respectively, with 23 bases between them. Germline assignment: CDR1 SNHLY and CDR2 FYNNEI. The CDR3 is made up of 19 amino acids. The CDR3 DNA follows: TGTGCCAGCAGTGTTAGGTCAGGGGCTACCTCTTGGGGGGCCAACGTCCTGACTTTC. As protein: CASSVRSGATSWGANVLTF.

The J gene is TRBJ2-6, the V gene TRBV5-6; D is ambiguous. The ends were cut back, 1 base at V and 1 base at J, with 15 bases in the middle. The CDR3 covers 18 residues. Per the germline V gene, CDR1 is SGHDT and CDR2 is YYEEEE. The CDR3 loop is CASSLSPRIWSGANVLTF. CDR3 nucleotide sequence: TGTGCCAGCAGCTTGTCGCCGAGGATTTGGTCTGGGGCCAACGTCCTGACTTTC.

The chain joins TRBV27 to TRBJ2-1; D not resolved. V dropped 1 base and J dropped 3 bases, with 7 bases sitting between them. Germline values: CDR1 MNHEY, CDR2 SMNVEV (reference sequence). The CDR3 totals 14 residues. The CDR3 nucleotides are TGTGCCAGCAGTTTATTTCGTAGCTACAATGAGCAGTTCTTC. As protein: CASSLFRSYNEQFF.